This is a list of T cell receptor beta chains from one sample in a study of blood T cell repertoires in COVID-19. The protocol was immunoSEQ multiplex PCR, while the TCRdb copy is restricted to in-frame clones and leaves out a portion. The table shows under 300,000 clones, with around 89% occurring only once. Sequencing used peripheral blood. Receptor source: a woman aged 60-70 years with COVID-19, enrolled during active disease. Each CDR3 is given with its conserved first and last residue. Fields, in order: J gene, D gene, V gene, CDR3 length, clone size, CDR3 DNA, CDR3 protein. D genes are given only for firm matches. The size field is filled for only some rows; it gives once, few, many or a size class.

j_call: TRBJ2-2
d_call: TRBD1
v_call: TRBV5-1
cdr3_length: 17
clone_size: -
cdr3_nt: TGCGCCAGCAGCTGGACCCCGAACAGGGGGAACACCGGGGAGCTGTTTTTT
cdr3_aa: CASSWTPNRGNTGELFF

j_call: TRBJ1-2
d_call: TRBD1
v_call: TRBV6-2/TRBV6-3
cdr3_length: 15
clone_size: -
cdr3_nt: TGTGCCAGCAGTTCTCAGGGGGCTCGGGTATATGGCTACACCTTC
cdr3_aa: CASSSQGARVYGYTF

j_call: TRBJ1-6
d_call: -
v_call: TRBV5-5
cdr3_length: 15
clone_size: -
cdr3_nt: TGTGCCAGCAGCTTTTATTCGGCGGGAAATTCACCCCTCCACTTT
cdr3_aa: CASSFYSAGNSPLHF

j_call: TRBJ2-3
d_call: TRBD2
v_call: TRBV25-1
cdr3_length: 14
clone_size: -
cdr3_nt: TGTGCCAGCAGTCCGAGCGGGGGGTCAGATACGCAGTATTTT
cdr3_aa: CASSPSGGSDTQYF

j_call: TRBJ1-6
d_call: -
v_call: TRBV12-5
cdr3_length: 14
clone_size: -
cdr3_nt: TGTGCTAGTGGTTTAACAGGCTATTATTCACCCCTCCACTTT
cdr3_aa: CASGLTGYYSPLHF

j_call: TRBJ2-2
d_call: TRBD2
v_call: TRBV12-5
cdr3_length: 13
clone_size: -
cdr3_nt: TGTGCTAGTGGGAAACTAGCGGGCGGGGAGCTGTTTTTT
cdr3_aa: CASGKLAGGELFF

j_call: TRBJ1-1
d_call: -
v_call: TRBV12-5
cdr3_length: 16
clone_size: few
cdr3_nt: TGTGCTAGTGGTTTGCGCCGGCCCGACATGAACACTGAAGCTTTCTTT
cdr3_aa: CASGLRRPDMNTEAFF

j_call: TRBJ1-1
d_call: -
v_call: TRBV10-1
cdr3_length: 13
clone_size: -
cdr3_nt: TGCGCCGGCACACACGGGGGGGACACTGAAGCTTTCTTT
cdr3_aa: CAGTHGGDTEAFF

j_call: TRBJ1-1
d_call: -
v_call: TRBV6-5
cdr3_length: 16
clone_size: -
cdr3_nt: TGTGCCAGCAGTTACTCGAGGGGGTTTAGGGGAAGTGAAGCTTTCTTT
cdr3_aa: CASSYSRGFRGSEAFF

j_call: TRBJ1-1
d_call: TRBD1
v_call: TRBV18
cdr3_length: 14
clone_size: -
cdr3_nt: TGTGCCAGCTCCTCCGGGACAGGGGTCCCGGGGGCTTTCTTT
cdr3_aa: CASSSGTGVPGAFF

j_call: TRBJ2-7
d_call: -
v_call: TRBV9
cdr3_length: 15
clone_size: -
cdr3_nt: TGTGCCAGCAGCGACCCCAAGAGGAATCCCTACGAGCAGTACTTC
cdr3_aa: CASSDPKRNPYEQYF

j_call: TRBJ1-6
d_call: -
v_call: TRBV19
cdr3_length: 16
clone_size: -
cdr3_nt: TGTGCCAGTACCCTGGGGGGAGGCAATACGAATTCACCCCTCCACTTT
cdr3_aa: CASTLGGGNTNSPLHF

j_call: TRBJ1-1
d_call: TRBD1
v_call: TRBV2
cdr3_length: 14
clone_size: -
cdr3_nt: TGTGCCACCACGGGGACAGGGAGAGGCACTGAAGCTTTCTTT
cdr3_aa: CATTGTGRGTEAFF

j_call: TRBJ1-1
d_call: -
v_call: TRBV21-1
cdr3_length: 17
clone_size: -
cdr3_nt: TGTGCCAGCAGCAGACAGACAGGGTCGGTCGCGGACACTGAAGCTTTCTTT
cdr3_aa: CASSRQTGSVADTEAFF

j_call: TRBJ2-1
d_call: -
v_call: TRBV27
cdr3_length: 15
clone_size: -
cdr3_nt: TGTGCCAGCAGTGTCGGACAGAGAACCTACAATGAGCAGTTCTTC
cdr3_aa: CASSVGQRTYNEQFF

j_call: TRBJ2-6
d_call: -
v_call: TRBV13
cdr3_length: 17
clone_size: -
cdr3_nt: TGTGCCAGCAGCCCCGGGCCCCACCGGGATGGGGCCAACGTCCTGACTTTC
cdr3_aa: CASSPGPHRDGANVLTF

j_call: TRBJ1-1
d_call: -
v_call: TRBV3-1/TRBV3-2
cdr3_length: 14
clone_size: -
cdr3_nt: TGTGCCAGCAGCCAGGTACTACAGGGATCCGAAGCTTTCTTT
cdr3_aa: CASSQVLQGSEAFF

j_call: TRBJ2-3
d_call: TRBD1
v_call: TRBV7-3
cdr3_length: 16
clone_size: -
cdr3_nt: TGTGCCAGCAGTTCAATGGGTCGCCTGACAGGGAATACGCAGTATTTT
cdr3_aa: CASSSMGRLTGNTQYF

j_call: TRBJ1-2
d_call: -
v_call: TRBV7-3
cdr3_length: 14
clone_size: -
cdr3_nt: TGTGCCAGCAGCCCGGACAGAGCTAACTATGGCTACACCTTC
cdr3_aa: CASSPDRANYGYTF

j_call: TRBJ2-2
d_call: TRBD2
v_call: TRBV18
cdr3_length: 14
clone_size: -
cdr3_nt: TGTGCCAGCTCACAGACTAGCAACACCGGGGAGCTGTTTTTT
cdr3_aa: CASSQTSNTGELFF

j_call: TRBJ2-1
d_call: TRBD2
v_call: TRBV5-4
cdr3_length: 15
clone_size: -
cdr3_nt: TGTGCCAGCAGCTACGGACTAGCGGGGGGGGATGAGCAGTTCTTC
cdr3_aa: CASSYGLAGGDEQFF

j_call: TRBJ2-1
d_call: -
v_call: TRBV5-1
cdr3_length: 16
clone_size: -
cdr3_nt: TGCGCCAGCAGCTTGGCCGAGAGGAGACAGACGAATGAGCAGTTCTTC
cdr3_aa: CASSLAERRQTNEQFF

j_call: TRBJ1-2
d_call: TRBD1
v_call: TRBV2
cdr3_length: 18
clone_size: -
cdr3_nt: TGTGCCAGCAGTGAGGAAAGGGGGACAGGCCCTTTTCTCTATGGCTACACCTTC
cdr3_aa: CASSEERGTGPFLYGYTF

j_call: TRBJ1-2
d_call: TRBD1
v_call: TRBV19
cdr3_length: 16
clone_size: -
cdr3_nt: TGTGCCAGTAGTATAGGACCGACAGGGGCGCCCCGTGGCTACACCTTC
cdr3_aa: CASSIGPTGAPRGYTF

j_call: TRBJ2-2
d_call: -
v_call: TRBV9
cdr3_length: 14
clone_size: -
cdr3_nt: TGTGCCAGCAGCGTAGTAACTTCCACCGGGGAGCTGTTTTTT
cdr3_aa: CASSVVTSTGELFF

j_call: TRBJ1-1
d_call: -
v_call: TRBV6-2/TRBV6-3
cdr3_length: 13
clone_size: -
cdr3_nt: TGTGCCAGCAGTTACTCCAGGGTCAATGAAGCTTTCTTT
cdr3_aa: CASSYSRVNEAFF

j_call: TRBJ1-5
d_call: TRBD1
v_call: TRBV11-2
cdr3_length: 15
clone_size: -
cdr3_nt: TGTGCCAGCAGCTTAGGGCAGGGGGGCAATCAGCCCCAGCATTTT
cdr3_aa: CASSLGQGGNQPQHF